Given below is one TCR beta chain in context. This sample is drawn from a study of T cells after somatic rescue of genetic block. V was clipped by 3 bases and J by 4 bases, with 10 bases between them. This CDR3 region has 13 residues. Germline V gene data show CDR1 as GTSNPN and CDR2 as SVGIG (reference sequence). Method: immunoSEQ multiplex PCR; TCRdb's copy keeps in-frame clones and lacks some. This sample has 95,000 to 120,000 clones, with around 90% found just once. The sequence derives from a woman aged 18-29 years. Material: peripheral blood mononuclear cells (PBMCs). The chain combines TRBV30 with TRBJ1-3; D is uncertain. CDR3 bases: TGTGCCTGGAGGGTATCTGGGGGAAACACCATATATTTT. This codes for CAWRVSGGNTIYF.